The next 24 T cell receptor beta chains were all read from a single sample in a study of control samples from healthy donors and cancer patients. Method: immunoSEQ multiplex PCR; TCRdb's copy keeps in-frame clones and lacks some. This sample has 180,000 or so clones; just over 90% occur once, and the top ten carry over 4%. Sequenced input: blood. Receptors originate from a woman aged 55 to 70 in good health.

Only one count was recorded for this clone. The V and J genes are TRBV5-8 and TRBJ2-3; TRBD2 matches at 11 bases. The germline gives CDR1 SGHTS, CDR2 YDEGEE. The CDR3 loop spans 16 amino acids. V lost 2 bases to trimming and J lost 1 base; unmatched junction nucleotides: 3. CDR3 protein: CASSFGTSGRTDTQYF. The CDR3 nucleotides read TGTGCCAGCAGCTTTGGGACTAGCGGTCGCACAGATACGCAGTATTTT.

This chain joins TRBV6-2 or TRBV6-3 and TRBJ1-5; weak D call: TRBD1 (5 bases). Germline V gives CDR1 MNHEY, CDR2 SVGEGT. This CDR3 has 15 residues. Trimming removed 6 bases at V and 1 base at J, with 13 bases between. The DNA for the CDR3 is TGTGCCAGCAGCCCCCCAGGGTTCAGCAATCAGCCCCAGCATTTT. This codes for CASSPPGFSNQPQHF.

The chain uses TRBV11-2 and TRBJ1-2; D is ambiguous. Germline V CDR1 and CDR2: SGHAT, FQNNGV. V was pared by 2 bases and J by 4 bases, with 14 bases between. CDR3 length equals 15 residues. In DNA, the CDR3 is TGTGCCAGCAGCTTAAGTGTACGTGGAGGCTATGGCTACACCTTC. It is translated as CASSLSVRGGYGYTF.

The chain joins TRBV7-9 to TRBJ1-4; TRBD1 matches 7 bases. Unmatched junction bases numbered 13, after V lost 5 bases and J lost 7 bases. CDR1 is SEHNR and CDR2 is FQNEAQ in the germline V gene (reference sequence). The length of the CDR3 is 16 residues. The CDR3 DNA follows: TGTGCCAGCAGCCTCAGCCGAGGGGGCCGGAGTGAAAAACTGTTTTTT. Residues: CASSLSRGGRSEKLFF.

V usage is TRBV19 and J usage is TRBJ1-2; D is unresolved. V dropped 6 bases and J dropped 0 bases, with 14 bases sitting between them. This CDR3 has 15 residues. Germline CDR1 LNHDA, CDR2 SQIVND (reference sequence). CDR3: CASSSHSRANYGYTF. DNA for the CDR3: TGTGCCAGTAGCTCTCACAGCCGAGCTAACTATGGCTACACCTTC. Full variable domain (outside the CDR3, taken from reference TRBV19 and TRBJ1-2): DGGITQSPKYLFRKEGQNVTLSCEQNLNHDAMYWYRQDPGQGLRLIYYSQIVNDFQKGDIAEGYSVSREKKESFPLTVTSAQKNPTAFYLCASSSHSRANYGYTFGSGTRLTVV.

J is TRBJ1-1 and V is TRBV9; a possible D gene is TRBD1 (5 bases). V was shortened by 4 bases and J by 1 base, with 17 bases between the two germline ends. The CDR3 runs to 16 residues. Germline-derived CDR1 and CDR2 are SGDLS and YYNGEE. CDR3 residues: CASSSRRDGTNTEAFF. The CDR3 region has the DNA TGTGCCAGCAGCTCAAGACGGGACGGAACGAACACTGAAGCTTTCTTT.

The chain uses TRBV9 and TRBJ2-7, with D tentatively TRBD2 (6 bases). CDR1 and CDR2 from the germline V gene are SGDLS and YYNGEE. The CDR3 spans 15 residues. Trimming removed 0 bases from V and 3 bases from J, with 13 bases in between. The CDR3 is CASSVGRGGGYEQYF. CDR3 bases: TGTGCCAGCAGCGTAGGTCGGGGAGGAGGCTACGAGCAGTACTTC.

For this clone: A read error may produce the germline difference seen at one junction end. The CDR3 spells CASNERPGNTIYF. The DNA of the CDR3 is TGTGCCAGCAATGAACGCCCGGGAAACACCATATATTTT. The chain employs TRBV2 and TRBJ1-3; D remains unclear. CDR1 and CDR2 (germline): SNHLY, FYNNEI. The CDR3 covers 13 residues.

In DNA form, the CDR3 reads TGTGCCAGCAGCTTAGAGGGTGGTGGCAATCAGCCCCAGCATTTT. It encodes CASSLEGGGNQPQHF. The chain recombines TRBV7-2 with TRBJ1-5; D ambiguous. This CDR3 contains 15 residues. V was shortened by 1 base and J by 2 bases, with 9 bases between the two germline ends. The germline CDR1 and CDR2 sequences are SGHTA and FQGNSA.

This sequence joins TRBV3-1 (or the pseudogene TRBV3-2) and TRBJ1-3; D unclear. Per the germline V gene, CDR1 is LGHDT and CDR2 is YNNKEL (reference sequence). The V and J ends lost 4 bases and 7 bases respectively, with 8 bases between them. This CDR3 region has 12 residues. CDR3 loop: CASSPDLNTIYF. CDR3 coding DNA: TGTGCCAGCAGCCCCGACTTGAACACCATATATTTT.

The chain recombines TRBV9 with TRBJ2-5; 9 nucleotides line up with TRBD2. The length of the CDR3 is 15 residues. Germline-derived CDR1 and CDR2 are SGDLS and YYNGEE. The V segment lost 4 bases and the J segment 1 base; nucleotides outside the gene matches: 5. The CDR3 bases are TGTGCCAGCAGCCAGCGGGGGGTCTCCCAAGAGACCCAGTACTTC. It specifies CASSQRGVSQETQYF.

The J gene is TRBJ1-1, the V gene TRBV4-3, with D hard to call. Between the trimmed V and J ends, which lost 4 bases and 2 bases, there was a span of 11 bases. The CDR3 totals 14 residues. CDR1 is LGHNA, CDR2 YSLEER, per germline. For the CDR3, the DNA is TGCGCCAGCAGCCTCGTAGGGCTTAACACTGAAGCTTTCTTT. This translates into CASSLVGLNTEAFF.

This CDR3 is CASSGTVSTDTQYF. Written as DNA, the CDR3 is TGTGCCAGCAGTGGGACAGTTAGCACAGATACGCAGTATTTT. This chain connects TRBV2 to TRBJ2-3; TRBD1 might be the D (6 bases). This CDR3 has 14 residues. Germline CDR1 is SNHLY and CDR2 is FYNNEI. V was shortened by 4 bases and J by 0 bases, with 8 bases between the two germline ends. Full variable domain (remainder filled in from reference TRBV2 and TRBJ2-3): EPEVTQTPSHQVTQMGQEVILRCVPISNHLYFYWYRQILGQKVEFLVSFYNNEISEKSEIFDDQFSVERPDGSNFTLKIRSTKLEDSAMYFCASSGTVSTDTQYFGPGTRLTVL.

The table lists this clone with a count of one. The chain carries TRBV6-5 and TRBJ2-3, with a possible D match to TRBD2 (5 bases). From germline, CDR1 is MNHEY and CDR2 SVGAGI. Trimming stripped 4 bases from V and 2 bases from J, with 13 bases between. This CDR3 comprises 15 residues. The CDR3 sequence: CASSSTSSPTDTQYF. CDR3 nucleotide sequence: TGTGCCAGCAGTTCGACTTCTAGCCCCACAGATACGCAGTATTTT.

V usage is TRBV28 and J usage is TRBJ1-1; D call uncertain. Germline loops: CDR1 MDHEN, CDR2 SYDVKM. V was trimmed by 7 bases and J by 6 bases, leaving 18 bases between them. The CDR3 loop spans 14 amino acids. CDR3 DNA: TGTGCCAGCATTGTAGACGCCGCCTATCCTGAAGCTTTCTTT. Translation: CASIVDAAYPEAFF.

The chain joins TRBV2 to TRBJ2-3, with a possible D match to TRBD2 (7 bases). Germline V gives CDR1 SNHLY, CDR2 FYNNEI. The CDR3 is made up of 15 amino acids. V was clipped by 1 base and J by 2 bases, with 10 bases between them. CDR3 amino acids: CASSEVGGHTDTQYF. The DNA of the CDR3 is TGTGCCAGCAGTGAAGTCGGGGGGCACACAGATACGCAGTATTTT.

This sequence joins TRBV10-3 and TRBJ1-2; TRBD1 is a possible D gene (6 bases). Germline CDR1 and CDR2: ENHRY and SYGVKD. Trimming cost V 2 bases and J 5 bases, with 12 bases left between them. The CDR3 is made up of 14 amino acids. Here the CDR3 reads CAISEGDRYYGYTF. CDR3 nucleotide sequence: TGTGCCATCAGTGAGGGAGACAGGTATTATGGCTACACCTTC.

The rearrangement links TRBV7-9 to TRBJ1-5, with 7 bases aligning to TRBD1. Germline V gene lookup returns CDR1 SEHNR and CDR2 FQNEAQ (reference sequence). J was trimmed by 0 bases and V by 3 bases; bases with no gene match: 11. The CDR3 is made up of 18 amino acids. CDR3 coding DNA: TGTGCCAGCAGCTTTTTCAAGGGGACAGCATCTAGCAATCAGCCCCAGCATTTT. Encoded protein: CASSFFKGTASSNQPQHF. Full variable domain (outside the CDR3, taken from reference TRBV7-9 and TRBJ1-5): DTGVSQNPRHKITKRGQNVTFRCDPISEHNRLYWYRQTLGQGPEFLTYFQNEAQLEKSRLLSDRFSAERPKGSFSTLEIQRTEQGDSAMYLCASSFFKGTASSNQPQHFGDGTRLSIL.

The chain has TRBV10-3 and TRBJ2-3, with a weak D call TRBD1 (7 bases). Germline assignment: CDR1 ENHRY and CDR2 SYGVKD. This CDR3 comprises 14 residues. V was trimmed by 5 bases and J by 4 bases, leaving 13 bases between them. The CDR3 loop is CAISPGGRSDTQYF. CDR3 nucleotide sequence: TGTGCCATCAGTCCAGGGGGGAGGTCAGATACGCAGTATTTT.

This clone appeared a few times. This chain links TRBV5-4 with TRBJ2-2; D uncertain. The germline V gene encodes CDR1 SGHNT and CDR2 YYREEE (reference sequence). The CDR3 loop spans 13 amino acids. V was clipped by 7 bases and J by 0 bases, with 7 bases between them. The CDR3 sequence: CASGDPNTGELFF. DNA of the CDR3: TGTGCCAGCGGAGATCCGAACACCGGGGAGCTGTTTTTT.

Only one count was recorded for this clone. The rearrangement links TRBV20-1 to TRBJ1-1; perhaps TRBD1 as D (6 bases). The germline V gene encodes CDR1 DFQATT and CDR2 SNEGSKA (reference sequence). There are 13 residues in the CDR3. Deletions cut 3 bases from V and 3 bases from J, with 11 bases between. CDR3 coding DNA: TGCAGTGCTAGTGACAGGCTGGACACTGAAGCTTTCTTT. Protein: CSASDRLDTEAFF.

The J gene is TRBJ1-1, the V gene TRBV6-5, with TRBD1 matching 9 bases. The V segment lost 8 bases and the J segment 10 bases; nucleotides outside the gene matches: 8. In germline, CDR1 is MNHEY, CDR2 SVGAGI. The CDR3 has 12 residues. This CDR3 is CASRGQGGGAFF. CDR3 DNA sequence: TGTGCCAGCCGGGGACAGGGTGGCGGAGCTTTCTTT.

V is TRBV6-5 and J is TRBJ2-1, with 7 nucleotides matching TRBD2. The CDR3 totals 14 residues. Germline loops: CDR1 MNHEY, CDR2 SVGAGI. Unmatched junction bases numbered 6, after V lost 4 bases and J lost 6 bases. The CDR3 here is CASSSPRLANEQFF. The CDR3 region has the DNA TGTGCCAGCAGTTCCCCACGACTAGCCAATGAGCAGTTCTTC.

The chain couples TRBV6-1 to TRBJ2-1, with TRBD2 as a possible D gene (5 bases). CDR1 is MNHNS and CDR2 is SASEGT in the germline V gene. Deletions cut 0 bases from V and 5 bases from J, with 5 bases between. The CDR3 is 13 amino acids. In DNA form, the CDR3 reads TGTGCCAGCAGTGAAGCGAGGGACAATGAGCAGTTCTTC. Its translation is CASSEARDNEQFF.